This T cell receptor beta chain was retrieved from a study of beta chain features in type 1 diabetes (dated by TCRdb to between 2017 and 2018). In the study overall: Mean age, gender distribution, total cell number and subset yield were not different between patients and healthy donors. A total of roughly 99,000,000 sorted cells were examined across all samples, and the number of cells per subset was strongly correlated with RNA yield. In the study, TCRB repertoires of sorted circulating CD4+ T cell subsets from recently diagnosed type 1 diabetes patients were compared with those of matched healthy donors. Regulatory and stem cell-like memory subsets were isolated from only 8 patients and about eight healthy donors, whereas naive and central memory subsets came from all 30 or so donors. The study at large found these results: Type 1 diabetes patients showed a moderate but significant shortening of TCRB CDR3 length in all four CD4+ subsets. The naive, central memory and regulatory TCRB repertoires appeared to resemble one another more closely among patients than among healthy donors. Only small numbers of individuals were included in the HLA sub-analyses, which left unresolved whether HLA type had any influence on TCRB rearrangement. Because cDNA was sequenced instead of genomic DNA, activated cells with high expression could be over-represented, although the groups did not differ in activation or CD3 levels. Shorter templates might have been favored by PCR, but patient and control samples were amplified and corrected together, so both groups would have been affected equally by any skew. Patients with type 1 diabetes made fewer insertions and deleted more nucleotides at VDJ recombination sites, implying thymic rearrangement abnormalities.

Each donor gave one peripheral blood draw, averaging roughly 100 mL, which was collected into heparinised tubes. Using a panel that included CD45RO, CCR7, CD25, CD127, CD95 and CD27, naive, central memory, regulatory and stem cell-like memory CD4+ T cells were sorted on a BD FACSAria II. Every sorted population had a purity above 95%. PBMCs were isolated immediately by Lymphoprep density gradient centrifugation and stained directly without culture. So that batch effects would be minimized, each experiment stained and sorted samples in pairs, pairing one healthy donor with one patient. The CDR3 holds 13 amino acids from the cysteine to the phenylalanine. CDR3 DNA is the only sequence kept; it has 39 bases, read in frame from the first base. V gives up 11 bases and J gives up 6 bases, and the segment between their germline ends measures 18 bases. Via the germline V gene, CDR1 is MNHEY and CDR2 SVGAGI.

A note on this clone: The antigen it recognizes is unknown. Base qualities are not provided; no much larger clone lies one nucleotide away.

The entire amount of isolated RNA was reverse transcribed using the High Capacity cDNA Reverse Transcription Kit, so the sequenced TCRB transcripts were expressed ones. Naive, central memory and regulatory T cell samples underwent deep immunoSEQ sequencing, averaging roughly 3.5 million total reads per sample. Sorted cells were lysed in RLT buffer and RNA was extracted with DNase-treated RNeasy Micro or Mini kits, depending on cell number. To prevent cross-contamination, each cell subset was processed individually, whereas patient and healthy donor samples were processed jointly. The immunoSEQ multiplex PCR was used to amplify TCRB sequences from cDNA, yielding 87-bp fragments that span the CDR3 region. Sequencing of the amplicons was performed on the Illumina HiSeq platform. Per the authors' processing: PCR bias was computationally corrected using synthetic template baselines, reads within Hamming distance 2 were collapsed, and singletons that could not be merged were discarded. By aligning reads against IMGT, V, D and J genes, CDR3 length, and insertions or deletions at six rearrangement sites were assigned. Within each subset, clonotype counts were normalized to sorted cell number, and only after that were true diversity and Gini coefficients computed with the tcR R package. The overlap coefficient, calculated on TCRB nucleotide sequences, was used to quantify repertoire sharing. Out-of-frame TCRB sequences from naive cells were analyzed as a proxy for the pre-selection repertoire. What TCRdb holds here is the immuneACCESS table cut down to in-frame rearrangements. Part of the clones is not present; checked against another copy, under half of the missing clones reflect an unresolved V gene, and the others are unexplained. From that table come the V and J calls and clone size; the DNA was used to work out D and trimming. The sample data list hundreds of thousands of clones, and roughly a sixth of these were observed just once. The ten top clones hold 0.02% to 0.025% of the sample.

Material for sequencing was naive CD4+ T cells from blood. The meaning of the sample's cell subset or site label: true naive CD4+ T cells. The chain uses TRBV6-5 and TRBJ2-3; the D gene is possibly TRBD1, with 5 bases matching. The clonotype comes from a woman in her late teens or twenties in good health. The DNA is TGTGCCGTAAGTCCAGGGTCTCGGGATACGCAGTATTTT. Translated, this gives CAVSPGSRDTQYF.